This T cell receptor beta chain was recorded in a study of T cell responses to AZD1222 COVID-19 vaccine (dated by TCRdb to the early 2020s). As for the study more broadly: AZD1222 recipients given second doses at about 4 weeks or at about 12 weeks were pooled, since spike-specific TCR depth and breadth were not found to differ between the two schedules. TCR sequencing was performed for roughly 240 trial participants, of whom some 200 were given two doses of AZD1222 and approximately 26 were given two doses of MenACWY control vaccine. Trial participants were enrolled into age subgroups of 18-55, 56-69 and 70-plus years, which contained about 150, 27 and 61 TCR-sequenced participants, respectively.

Spanning cysteine to phenylalanine, the CDR3 consists of 11 amino acids. Only CDR3 DNA is held: 33 bases, read in frame from base 1. Via the germline V gene (reference sequence), CDR1 is GTSNPN and CDR2 SVGIG. Relative to germline, V is missing 2 bases and J is missing 14 bases, with 6 bases of the junction outside any gene match. What the time point label conveys for this sample: baseline before first vaccination. The vaccinee samples were drawn from two UK trials, COV001 and COV002, one of which was a single-blind randomized controlled phase 2/3 trial testing AZD1222 (ChAdOx1 nCoV-19) in healthy adults. For TCRbeta chain sequencing, PBMC samples from trial participants were taken at day 0 and at day 28 after the second dose. Concerning this clone: Its antigen remains undetermined. No base quality information exists; no much larger clone differs at one position.

What the research found in general, with its limitations: After two AZD1222 doses, both the breadth and the depth of spike-specific TCRs were significantly higher than at day 0 and than in MenACWY recipients. The whole spike protein was spanned by vaccine-associated CD4 TCRs, and dominant responses were seen in regions 160-218 and 743-854. Conclusions about previously exposed vaccinees are limited because only a handful of AZD1222 recipients were SARS-CoV-2 seropositive at baseline. The 56-69-year group was small, and its depth increase did not reach significance, likely because of low power. Nearly half of unique spike-specific TCRs reportedly recognized epitopes outside regions mutated in the B.1.351 and B.1.1.7 variants. No day 14 peak-response samples were available, so repertoires were characterized only after the peak T cell response. Participants were mostly white British and included more females than males, and it was suggested by the authors that clonal diversity may have been underestimated.

The CDR3 regions of human TCRbeta chains were analyzed by immunosequencing. On the study's bioinformatics: TCRs in the repertoires were matched against a reference library of SARS-CoV-2-specific TCRs that had been generated with the MIRA antigen-specificity platform. Breadth meant the fraction of unique TCRs that were SARS-CoV-2-associated, whereas depth meant the fraction of total T cells that were SARS-CoV-2-associated. Each spike-specific TCR was assigned to its reactive spike region and to a CD4 or CD8 class using the MIRA data. Log10-transformed breadth and depth values were compared by one-way ANOVA with Sidak's multiple comparisons tests. TCRdb stores this immuneACCESS table with in-frame sequences only. Part of the clones is absent; in the studies checked, under half of the shortfall reflects unresolved V genes, and no reason is known for the rest. From that table come the V and J calls and clone size; the DNA was used to work out D and trimming. This sample is represented by about 170,000 clones; about 89% of them were singletons. The ten top clones hold 1.6% of the sample.

The sequence derives from an adult in good health. The chain is assembled from TRBV30 and TRBJ2-1, and 7 bases in between align with TRBD1. Source: peripheral blood, taken on day 0 of AZD1222 vaccination. The nucleotide sequence reads TGTGCCTGGAGTAGGGGACAGTCTGAGTTCTTC. Translated, it gives CAWSRGQSEFF.